This paragraph covers one T cell receptor (beta chain) sequence. What it binds is unknown. Second-dose intervals near 4 or 12 weeks were combined. The CDR3 length is 15 residues. Germline CDR1 is SGHTA and CDR2 is FQGNSA. V lost 0 bases and J 2 bases, leaving 10 bases between the germline ends. This entry belongs to a study of T cell responses to AZD1222 COVID-19 vaccine. Study conclusions and caveats: Variant regions that are unmutated are reportedly the target of nearly half of spike-specific TCRs. Females made up more of the donors, who were largely white British, and clonal diversity may have come out too low. Receipt of two AZD1222 doses was followed by a rise in Spike-specific TCR breadth and depth.

Some clones are missing from TCRdb's copy, which holds only in-frame ones; the method was immunoSEQ multiplex PCR. Of about 64,000 clones detected, around 80% appear once; the ten largest clones hold about 14%. The sequence derives from an adult who received the AZD1222 COVID-19 vaccine. Sequencing was performed on peripheral blood, taken 28 days after the second AZD1222 dose. The gene calls are TRBV7-2 and TRBJ1-2; the D is unclear. CDR3 region: CASSLAAASNYGYTF. Written as DNA, the CDR3 is TGTGCCAGCAGCTTAGCAGCAGCCTCGAACTATGGCTACACCTTC.